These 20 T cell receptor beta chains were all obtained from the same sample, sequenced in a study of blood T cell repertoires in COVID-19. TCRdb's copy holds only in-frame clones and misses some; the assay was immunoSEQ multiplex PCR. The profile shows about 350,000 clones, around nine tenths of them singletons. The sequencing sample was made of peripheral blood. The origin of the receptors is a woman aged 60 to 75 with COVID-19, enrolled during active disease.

The CDR3 sequence is CASSLGLAGGRTQYF. Here the CDR3 DNA reads TGTGCCAGCAGCTTGGGACTAGCGGGGGGTAGGACCCAGTACTTC. The chain uses TRBV7-2 and TRBJ2-5, with 15 positions matching TRBD2. V shed 3 bases and J 7 bases; nucleotides not matched to a gene: 3. Germline CDR1 is SGHTA and CDR2 is FQGNSA. The CDR3 consists of 15 residues.

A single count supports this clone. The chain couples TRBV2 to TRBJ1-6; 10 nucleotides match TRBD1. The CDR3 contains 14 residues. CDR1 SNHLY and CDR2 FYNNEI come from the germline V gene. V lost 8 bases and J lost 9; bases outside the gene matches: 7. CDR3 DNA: TGTGCCAGCTTAGGACAGGGGGAAGGTTCACCCCTCCACTTT. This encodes CASLGQGEGSPLHF.

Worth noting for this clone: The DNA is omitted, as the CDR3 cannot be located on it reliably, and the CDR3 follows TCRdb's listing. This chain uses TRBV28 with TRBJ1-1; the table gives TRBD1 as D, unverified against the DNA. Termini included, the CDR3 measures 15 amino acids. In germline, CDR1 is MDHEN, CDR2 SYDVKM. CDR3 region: CASSTSGHPNTEAFF.

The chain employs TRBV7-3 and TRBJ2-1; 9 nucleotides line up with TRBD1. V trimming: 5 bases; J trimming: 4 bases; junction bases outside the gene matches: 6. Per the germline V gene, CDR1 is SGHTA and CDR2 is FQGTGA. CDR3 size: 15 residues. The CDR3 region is CASSLWTGVYNEQFF. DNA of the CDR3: TGTGCCAGCAGCCTATGGACAGGGGTATACAATGAGCAGTTCTTC.

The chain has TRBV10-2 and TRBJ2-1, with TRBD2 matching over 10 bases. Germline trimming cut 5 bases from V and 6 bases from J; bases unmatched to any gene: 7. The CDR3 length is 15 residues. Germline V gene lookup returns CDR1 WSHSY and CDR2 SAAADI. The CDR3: CASSSASGGSNEQFF. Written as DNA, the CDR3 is TGCGCCAGCAGTTCAGCTAGCGGGGGTAGCAATGAGCAGTTCTTC.

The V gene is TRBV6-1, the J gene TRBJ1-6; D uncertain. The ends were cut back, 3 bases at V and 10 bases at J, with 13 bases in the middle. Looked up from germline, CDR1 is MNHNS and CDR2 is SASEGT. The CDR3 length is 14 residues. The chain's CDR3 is CASSELDVLSPLHF. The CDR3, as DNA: TGTGCCAGCAGTGAGCTAGACGTTTTGTCACCCCTCCACTTT.

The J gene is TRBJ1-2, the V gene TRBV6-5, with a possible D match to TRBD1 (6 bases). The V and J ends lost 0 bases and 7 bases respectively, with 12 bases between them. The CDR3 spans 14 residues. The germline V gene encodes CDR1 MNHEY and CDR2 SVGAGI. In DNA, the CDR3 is TGTGCCAGCAGTTACTCTGGGGGGGCGATTGGCTACACCTTC. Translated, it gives CASSYSGGAIGYTF.

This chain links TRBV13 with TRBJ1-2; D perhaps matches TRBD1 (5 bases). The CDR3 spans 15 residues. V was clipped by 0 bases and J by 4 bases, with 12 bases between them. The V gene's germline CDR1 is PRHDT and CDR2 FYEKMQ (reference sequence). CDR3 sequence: CASSLGPGGGYGYTF. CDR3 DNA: TGTGCCAGCAGCTTAGGTCCCGGGGGAGGCTATGGCTACACCTTC.

In DNA, the CDR3 is TGTGCCAGCATGACTTTTAATGAGCAGTTCTTC. This gives the protein CASMTFNEQFF. The chain employs TRBV2 and TRBJ2-1; no clear D. Per germline, CDR1 SNHLY and CDR2 FYNNEI. V lost 7 bases, J lost 7 bases, and 8 bases lay in between. The CDR3 runs 11 residues.

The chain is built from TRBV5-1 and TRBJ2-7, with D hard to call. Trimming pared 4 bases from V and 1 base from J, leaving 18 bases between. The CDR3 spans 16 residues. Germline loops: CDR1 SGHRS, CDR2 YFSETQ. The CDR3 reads CASSPNSPSASYEQYF. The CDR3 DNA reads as TGCGCCAGCAGCCCGAACAGTCCTTCGGCTTCCTACGAGCAGTACTTC.

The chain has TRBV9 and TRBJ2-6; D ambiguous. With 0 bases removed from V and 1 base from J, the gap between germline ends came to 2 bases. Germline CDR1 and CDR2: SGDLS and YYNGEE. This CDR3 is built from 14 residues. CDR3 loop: CASSVVSGANVLTF. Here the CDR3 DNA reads TGTGCCAGCAGCGTAGTATCTGGGGCCAACGTCCTGACTTTC. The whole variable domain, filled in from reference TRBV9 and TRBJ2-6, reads DSGVTQTPKHLITATGQRVTLRCSPRSGDLSVYWYQQSLDQGLQFLIQYYNGEERAKGNILERFSAQQFPDLHSELNLSSLELGDSALYFCASSVVSGANVLTFGAGSRLTVL.

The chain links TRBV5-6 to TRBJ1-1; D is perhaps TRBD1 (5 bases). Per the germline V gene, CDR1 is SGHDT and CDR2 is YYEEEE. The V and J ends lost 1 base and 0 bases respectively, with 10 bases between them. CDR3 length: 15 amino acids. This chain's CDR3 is CASSLLDRLNTEAFF. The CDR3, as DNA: TGTGCCAGCAGCTTGCTAGACAGACTGAACACTGAAGCTTTCTTT.

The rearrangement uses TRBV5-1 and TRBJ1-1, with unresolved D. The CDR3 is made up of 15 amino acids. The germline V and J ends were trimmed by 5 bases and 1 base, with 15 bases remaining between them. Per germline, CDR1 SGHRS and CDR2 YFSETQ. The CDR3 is CASRVGGTGNTEAFF. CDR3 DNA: TGCGCCAGCAGAGTCGGAGGCACGGGGAACACTGAAGCTTTCTTT.

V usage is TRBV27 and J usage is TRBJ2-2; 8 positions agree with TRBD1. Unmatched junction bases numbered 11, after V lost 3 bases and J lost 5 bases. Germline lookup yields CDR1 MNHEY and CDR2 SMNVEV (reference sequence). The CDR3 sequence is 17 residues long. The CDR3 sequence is CASSFRSPDRVTGELFF. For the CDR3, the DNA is TGTGCCAGCAGTTTTCGATCCCCGGACAGGGTGACCGGGGAGCTGTTTTTT.

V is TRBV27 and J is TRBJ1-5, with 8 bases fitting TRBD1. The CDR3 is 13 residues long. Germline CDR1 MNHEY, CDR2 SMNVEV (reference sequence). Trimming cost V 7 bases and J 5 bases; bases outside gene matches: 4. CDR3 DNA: TGTGCCAGCACCAGGGGGCCCGATCAGCCCCAGCATTTT. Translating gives CASTRGPDQPQHF.

CDR3 bases: TGTGCCAGCAGCTTAACCCCATTGGCCGCTGAAGCTTTCTTT. It specifies CASSLTPLAAEAFF. The chain is built from TRBV7-3 and TRBJ1-1; D is ambiguous. CDR1 and CDR2 from the germline V gene are SGHTA and FQGTGA. There are 14 residues in the CDR3. V was clipped by 0 bases and J by 6 bases, with 11 bases between them.

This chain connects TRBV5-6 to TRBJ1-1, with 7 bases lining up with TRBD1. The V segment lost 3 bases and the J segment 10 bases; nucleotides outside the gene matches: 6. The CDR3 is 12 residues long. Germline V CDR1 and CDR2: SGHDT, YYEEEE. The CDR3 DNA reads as TGTGCCAGCAGCTGGGGGACAGTTAGAGCTTTCTTT. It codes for CASSWGTVRAFF.

The CDR3 loop reads CASSLSGGGSTDTQYF. The CDR3 region has the DNA TGTGCCAGCAGCCTCAGCGGCGGGGGGAGCACAGATACGCAGTATTTT. V usage is TRBV9 and J usage is TRBJ2-3; 8 nucleotides match TRBD2. Unmatched junction bases numbered 7, after V lost 4 bases and J lost 0 bases. The germline gives CDR1 SGDLS, CDR2 YYNGEE. This CDR3 has 16 residues. The full variable domain, completed using reference TRBV9 and TRBJ2-3, is DSGVTQTPKHLITATGQRVTLRCSPRSGDLSVYWYQQSLDQGLQFLIQYYNGEERAKGNILERFSAQQFPDLHSELNLSSLELGDSALYFCASSLSGGGSTDTQYFGPGTRLTVL.

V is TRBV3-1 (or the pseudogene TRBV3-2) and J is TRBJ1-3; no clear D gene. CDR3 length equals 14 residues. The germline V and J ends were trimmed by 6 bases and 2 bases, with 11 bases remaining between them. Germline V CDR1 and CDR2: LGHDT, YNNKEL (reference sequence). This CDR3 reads CASRIGGPGNTIYF. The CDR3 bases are TGTGCCAGCAGGATTGGAGGTCCTGGAAACACCATATATTTT.

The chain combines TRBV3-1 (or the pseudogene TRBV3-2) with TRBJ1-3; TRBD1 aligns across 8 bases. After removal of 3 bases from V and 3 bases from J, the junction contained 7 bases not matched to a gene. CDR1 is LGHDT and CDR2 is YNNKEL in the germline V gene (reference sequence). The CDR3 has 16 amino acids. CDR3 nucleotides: TGTGCCAGCAGCCACAGGACAGGGAGGAGTGGAAACACCATATATTTT. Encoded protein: CASSHRTGRSGNTIYF.